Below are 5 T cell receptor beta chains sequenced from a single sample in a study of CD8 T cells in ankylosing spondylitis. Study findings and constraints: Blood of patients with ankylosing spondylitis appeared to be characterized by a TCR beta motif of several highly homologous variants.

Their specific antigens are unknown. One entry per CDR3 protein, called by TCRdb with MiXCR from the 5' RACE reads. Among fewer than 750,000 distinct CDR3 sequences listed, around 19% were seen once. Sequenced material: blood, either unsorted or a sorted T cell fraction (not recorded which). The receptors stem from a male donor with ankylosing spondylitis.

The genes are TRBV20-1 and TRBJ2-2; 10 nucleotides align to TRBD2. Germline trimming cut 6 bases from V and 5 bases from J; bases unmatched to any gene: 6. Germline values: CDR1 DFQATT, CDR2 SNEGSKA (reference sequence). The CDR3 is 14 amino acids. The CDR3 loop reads CSALALAGTGELFF. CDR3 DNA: TGCAGTGCGTTGGCACTAGCGGGAACCGGGGAGCTGTTTTTT.

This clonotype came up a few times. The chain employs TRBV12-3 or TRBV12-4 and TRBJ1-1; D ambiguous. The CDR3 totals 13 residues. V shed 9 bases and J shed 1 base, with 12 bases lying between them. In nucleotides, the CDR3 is TGTGCCAGTCACCCCCCTTGGAACACTGAAGCTTTCTTT. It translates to CASHPPWNTEAFF.

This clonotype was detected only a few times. CDR3 coding DNA: TGTGCCAGCAGTCTTACCCCGACTCCACACCCCTTTAAAGCTTTCTTT. It encodes CASSLTPTPHPFKAFF. The chain is built from TRBV12-3 or TRBV12-4 and TRBJ1-1; D remains unclear. Trimming shortened V by 5 bases and J by 9 bases, and 25 bases separated the two germline ends. This CDR3 comprises 16 residues.

The CDR3 DNA follows: TGTGCCAGCAGCTTGGTTCCCAGGCAGACCTACGAGCAGTACTTC. It translates to CASSLVPRQTYEQYF. V is TRBV7-4 and J is TRBJ2-7; D uncertain. CDR3 length: 15 amino acids. V gave up 3 bases and J gave up 2 bases, with 14 bases separating them. From germline, CDR1 is SGHVT and CDR2 SQSDAQ.

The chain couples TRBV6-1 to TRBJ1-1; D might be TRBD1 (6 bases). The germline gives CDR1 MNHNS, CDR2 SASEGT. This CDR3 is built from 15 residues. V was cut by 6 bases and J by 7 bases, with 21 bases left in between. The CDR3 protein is CASRNPGQSTDEAFF. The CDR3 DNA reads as TGTGCCAGCAGAAATCCAGGACAGTCCACTGATGAAGCTTTCTTT.